These 23 T cell receptor beta chains originate from one sample sequenced in a study of chemoradiotherapy in HPV16-positive cancers. Produced via immunoSEQ multiplex PCR; TCRdb's table is partial and in-frame only. The sample consists of 9,500 to 11,000 clones, 70% to 80% of them appearing once. This sample was obtained from a patient who underwent chemoradiotherapy. The origin of the receptors is a human donor with HPV-associated anogenital cancer.

The chain is built from TRBV6-1 and TRBJ1-3; D may be TRBD1 (5 bases). V dropped 2 bases and J dropped 8 bases, with 13 bases sitting between them. CDR1 and CDR2 from the germline V gene are MNHNS and SASEGT. The CDR3 extends over 14 amino acids. The CDR3: CASSESATVHTIYF. Written as DNA, the CDR3 is TGTGCCAGCAGTGAATCGGCGACAGTCCACACCATATATTTT.

CDR3 DNA: TGTGCCAGCAGTCGACAGGTTTCGGACACTGAAGCTTTCTTT. It is translated as CASSRQVSDTEAFF. V is TRBV6-5 and J is TRBJ1-1; possible D gene TRBD1, 6 bases. Trimming cost V 5 bases and J 3 bases, with 13 bases left between them. The CDR3 covers 14 residues. The germline V gene encodes CDR1 MNHEY and CDR2 SVGAGI.

The chain couples TRBV23-1 to TRBJ2-5, with D tentatively TRBD1 (5 bases). TRBV23-1 counts as an open reading frame of uncertain function. V was pared by 4 bases and J by 5 bases, with 14 bases between. The CDR3 loop spans 14 amino acids. The CDR3 coding sequence is TGCGCCAGCAGTCCCCCAGTGGGGCCGGAGACCCAGTACTTC. This gives the protein CASSPPVGPETQYF.

There are a few counts of this clone. The V and J genes are TRBV2 and TRBJ2-2; D gene unclear. The V and J ends lost 5 bases and 0 bases respectively, with 10 bases between them. The CDR3 is 15 amino acids. Germline V lookup: CDR1 SNHLY, CDR2 FYNNEI. The CDR3 here is CASSKQTTNTGELFF. CDR3 nucleotides: TGTGCCAGCAGTAAACAGACCACGAACACCGGGGAGCTGTTTTTT.

The chain carries TRBV20-1 and TRBJ2-5; D may be TRBD2 (6 bases). Germline CDR1 and CDR2: DFQATT and SNEGSKA (reference sequence). This CDR3 comprises 11 residues. Trimming left V 7 bases short and J 2 bases short, with 8 bases between. CDR3 nucleotide sequence: TGCAGTGTCGGGACTCAAGAGACCCAGTACTTC. It is translated as CSVGTQETQYF.

The chain uses TRBV19 and TRBJ1-4, with TRBD1 identical over 7 bases. In germline, CDR1 is LNHDA, CDR2 SQIVND (reference sequence). With 5 bases clipped from V and 0 bases from J, the junction kept 9 bases outside the gene matches. The CDR3 is 17 amino acids. The chain's CDR3 is CASSRTGAAATNEKLFF. The CDR3 coding sequence is TGTGCCAGTAGTCGCACAGGGGCAGCTGCAACTAATGAAAAACTGTTTTTT.

The chain is built from TRBV18 and TRBJ1-2, with no clear D. Germline assignment: CDR1 KGHSH and CDR2 LQKENI. Deletions cut 5 bases from V and 3 bases from J, with 4 bases between. This CDR3 is built from 11 residues. The CDR3: CASSTYYGYTF. CDR3 DNA sequence: TGTGCCAGCTCAACCTACTATGGCTACACCTTC. The full variable domain, rest sourced from reference TRBV18 and TRBJ1-2, is NAGVMQNPRHLVRRRGQEARLRCSPMKGHSHVYWYRQLPEEGLKFMVYLQKENIIDESGMPKERFSAEFPKEGPSILRIQQVVRGDSAAYFCASSTYYGYTFGSGTRLTVV.

This clone has more than one count but fewer than ten. The genes are TRBV11-2 and TRBJ2-7; a weak D match, TRBD1 (5 bases). Trimming cost V 1 base and J 6 bases, with 16 bases left between them. Germline CDR1 is SGHAT and CDR2 is FQNNGV. The CDR3 runs 15 residues. The CDR3 spells CASSLGLIGASEQYV. The CDR3 bases are TGTGCCAGCAGCTTAGGGTTGATAGGGGCCTCCGAGCAGTACGTC.

This clone was detected only once. The chain has TRBV6-5 and TRBJ2-2; D remains unclear. The CDR3 consists of 14 residues. Trimming removed 8 bases at V and 3 bases at J, with 13 bases between. Germline values: CDR1 MNHEY, CDR2 SVGAGI. The CDR3, as DNA: TGTGCCAGCTCCCTCCGGGCCGACACCGGGGAGCTGTTTTTT. It is translated as CASSLRADTGELFF.

The gene calls are TRBV30 and TRBJ2-2; D unclear. Trimming removed 8 bases at V and 0 bases at J, with 10 bases between. CDR1 GTSNPN and CDR2 SVGIG come from the germline V gene (reference sequence). The CDR3 is 13 amino acids. The CDR3 loop is CAGRRANTGELFF. The CDR3 DNA is TGTGCCGGTCGACGGGCGAACACCGGGGAGCTGTTTTTT.

The chain links TRBV5-4 to TRBJ1-2; TRBD1 is a possible D gene (6 bases). This CDR3 contains 12 residues. Trimming took off 9 bases at V and 7 bases at J, with 16 bases between the two ends. Germline assignment: CDR1 SGHNT and CDR2 YYREEE (reference sequence). CDR3 region: CANGGGAGGYTF. The CDR3 DNA reads TGTGCCAATGGAGGGGGGGCTGGTGGCTACACCTTC.

The rearrangement joins TRBV14 to TRBJ2-2, with TRBD1 as a possible D gene (5 bases). CDR1 is SGHDN, CDR2 FVKESK, per germline. The CDR3 consists of 15 residues. V was trimmed by 6 bases and J by 4 bases, leaving 15 bases between them. CDR3 amino acids: CASSLGVSGTGELFF. CDR3 coding DNA: TGTGCCAGCAGTCTAGGGGTTTCGGGCACCGGGGAGCTGTTTTTT.

A remark on this clone: The DNA is omitted, as the CDR3 cannot be located on it reliably, and the CDR3 follows TCRdb's listing. V gene TRBV6-5 combines with J gene TRBJ1-2. The germline CDR1 and CDR2 sequences are MNHEY and SVGAGI. The CDR3 has 11 residues if both end residues are counted. This CDR3 is CASNWGVGTFF.

The rearrangement uses TRBV2 and TRBJ1-4; D is undetermined. CDR3 length: 16 residues. The V gene lost 4 bases and the J gene lost 3 bases, with 15 bases spanning the gap. Germline assignment: CDR1 SNHLY and CDR2 FYNNEI. For the CDR3, the DNA is TGTGCCAGCAGTGCCCCTTCCGGGGTAGCTAATGAAAAACTGTTTTTT. This translates into CASSAPSGVANEKLFF.

The rearrangement links TRBV19 to TRBJ2-1; D is ambiguous. Trimming pared 0 bases from V and 7 bases from J, leaving 19 bases between. Germline-derived CDR1 and CDR2 are LNHDA and SQIVND (reference sequence). This CDR3 has 17 amino acids. CDR3 nucleotide sequence: TGTGCCAGTAGTATAGATTCTTGGGTAGTAAGGCAGAATGAGCAGTTCTTC. It is translated as CASSIDSWVVRQNEQFF.

CDR3 in DNA: TGTGCCAGCAAATCAGGCGGCGAGACCCAGTACTTC. Translating gives CASKSGGETQYF. The chain joins TRBV11-3 to TRBJ2-5, with no clear D. In germline, CDR1 is SGHNT, CDR2 YENEEA. Deletions cut 7 bases from V and 5 bases from J, with 11 bases between. The CDR3 consists of 12 residues.

This sequence joins TRBV7-8 and TRBJ1-1; the D is unclear. Germline assignment: CDR1 SGHVS and CDR2 FQNEAQ. The CDR3 consists of 14 residues. Trimming cost V 4 bases and J 5 bases, with 14 bases left between them. The CDR3 DNA is TGTGCCAGCAGCTCAGCCTCGACTGGAACTGAAGCTTTCTTT. Translation: CASSSASTGTEAFF.

The chain links TRBV27 to TRBJ2-1; no definite D call. CDR1 is MNHEY and CDR2 is SMNVEV in the germline V gene (reference sequence). The CDR3 runs 11 residues. Trimming left V 8 bases short and J 5 bases short, with 7 bases between. The CDR3 protein is CASFVNNEQFF. DNA for the CDR3: TGTGCCAGCTTCGTCAACAATGAGCAGTTCTTC.

The chain is built from TRBV10-1 and TRBJ2-5; D is uncertain. The CDR3 loop spans 11 amino acids. V was pared by 7 bases and J by 3 bases, with 6 bases between. CDR1 and CDR2 (germline): WNHNN, SYGVQD (reference sequence). Here the CDR3 reads CASTVEETQYF. The CDR3, as DNA: TGCGCCAGCACTGTTGAAGAGACCCAGTACTTC.

This clone appeared once. The chain has TRBV6-6 and TRBJ2-7, with TRBD2 matching 8 bases. Per germline, CDR1 MNHNY and CDR2 SVGAGI (reference sequence). There are 14 residues in the CDR3. V lost 6 bases to trimming and J lost 0 bases; unmatched junction nucleotides: 4. In DNA, the CDR3 is TGTGCCAGCAGAACGACTAGCGCCTCCTACGAGCAGTACTTC. It codes for CASRTTSASYEQYF.

This clone occurred once. CDR3 nucleotide sequence: TGTGCCAGCAGCTTAGCGGACTTTTGGGGTACAGATACGCAGTATTTT. It yields the protein CASSLADFWGTDTQYF. J is TRBJ2-3 and V is TRBV7-2, with D perhaps matching TRBD2 (5 bases). This CDR3 comprises 16 residues. Germline CDR1 SGHTA, CDR2 FQGNSA. Trimming stripped 0 bases from V and 3 bases from J, with 13 bases between.

The V and J genes are TRBV14 and TRBJ1-1; no clear D gene. The CDR3 length is 15 residues. Between the trimmed V and J ends, which lost 1 base and 9 bases, there was a span of 18 bases. From germline, CDR1 is SGHDN and CDR2 FVKESK. CDR3 amino acids: CASSQVTLGTPKAFF. CDR3 coding DNA: TGTGCCAGCAGCCAAGTCACCTTGGGTACCCCGAAAGCTTTCTTT. The variable domain in full, with the rest retrieved from reference TRBV14 and TRBJ1-1, is EAGVTQFPSHSVIEKGQTVTLRCDPISGHDNLYWYRRVMGKEIKFLLHFVKESKQDESGMPNNRFLAERTGGTYSTLKVQPAELEDSGVYFCASSQVTLGTPKAFFGQGTRLTVV.

V usage is TRBV10-2 and J usage is TRBJ2-1, with a possible D match to TRBD2 (7 bases). Trimming pared 10 bases from V and 0 bases from J, leaving 28 bases between. The CDR3 length is 19 residues. The V gene's germline CDR1 is WSHSY and CDR2 SAAADI. The CDR3 is CAIRGGEGKAGFSYNEQFF. For the CDR3, the DNA is TGCGCCATCCGAGGGGGGGAGGGTAAGGCGGGATTCTCCTACAATGAGCAGTTCTTC.